This T cell receptor beta chain comes out of a study of identical twins. This clonotype has more than one count but fewer than ten. The antigen is undetermined. General study results and limits: With beta out-of-frame sequences, excess sharing by twins was weaker. Sequences that were out-of-frame, alpha and twin-shared displayed an excess of low generation probability.

TCRdb called the 5' RACE reads again in MiXCR, with one record for every CDR3 protein. This sample has 200,000 to 300,000 distinct CDR3 sequences, with approximately 7.8% found just once. The CDR3 runs 14 residues. Trimming pared 6 bases from V and 3 bases from J, leaving 15 bases between. Germline V lookup: CDR1 LNHNV, CDR2 YYDKDF (reference sequence). These sequences were also reported in another study, on yellow fever vaccine responses in identical twins. That paper states: Twins reportedly appeared to share part of their vaccine T cell response while keeping part individual.

The source is a woman aged 18-35 years in good health. Sequencing was carried out using CD8+ T cells sorted from blood. V is TRBV15 and J is TRBJ2-7; either TRBD1 or TRBD2 may fit D (5 bases each). CDR3 amino acids: CATSRRDGIYEQYF. The DNA of the CDR3 is TGTGCCACCAGTCGCCGGGACGGCATCTACGAGCAGTACTTC.